This entry lists 32 T cell receptor beta chains sequenced from one sample in a study of T cells in Graves' hyperthyroidism and ophthalmopathy. Template material for amplifying TCR beta CDR3 regions consisted of RNA transcripts. Initially, a first-round RT-PCR of the TCR CDR3 employed the HTBI primer set. TCRdb re-derived calls from the multiplex PCR reads in MiXCR, one entry per CDR3 protein. The table has a few hundred thousand distinct CDR3 sequences, approximately 16% seen once. Material for sequencing was blood. The receptor source for this set is a woman between 40 and 50 years old with Graves' ophthalmopathy.

This clonotype appeared many times. The chain carries TRBV20-1 and TRBJ2-7; 7 bases line up with TRBD2. Germline V lookup: CDR1 DFQATT, CDR2 SNEGSKA (reference sequence). The length of the CDR3 is 12 residues. V was clipped by 4 bases and J by 6 bases; unmatched bases: 6. The CDR3: CSATGLVVEQYF. CDR3 sequence (DNA): TGCAGTGCTACCGGACTAGTCGTCGAGCAGTACTTC.

This clonotype has more than one count but fewer than ten. This chain uses TRBV3-1 with TRBJ2-1, with D possibly called TRBD1 or TRBD2 (5 bases each). Germline CDR1 and CDR2: LGHDT and YNNKEL (reference sequence). V lost 4 bases to trimming and J lost 7 bases, with 17 bases between them. This CDR3 has 15 amino acids. CDR3 sequence reads: CASSRNSGTQNEQFF. The CDR3 DNA is TGTGCCAGCAGCCGGAACTCCGGGACCCAAAATGAGCAGTTCTTC.

This clonotype was recorded at least ten times. The genes are TRBV12-3 or TRBV12-4 and TRBJ1-5; 9 bases align to TRBD1. V lost 5 bases and J lost 7; bases outside the gene matches: 12. CDR3 length: 16 residues. CDR3 nucleotides: TGTGCCAGCAGTCCCAAAGGGACAGGGCGATTCCAGCCCCAGCATTTT. Amino acids: CASSPKGTGRFQPQHF.

This clonotype has a count of ten or more. The V gene is TRBV18, the J gene TRBJ1-3, with D uncertain. This CDR3 has 15 amino acids. V was clipped by 1 base and J by 0 bases, with 7 bases between them. Germline V CDR1 and CDR2: KGHSH, LQKENI. The CDR3 DNA reads as TGTGCCAGCTCACCACAGGCACGCTCTGGAAACACCATATATTTT. Amino acid sequence: CASSPQARSGNTIYF.

The gene calls are TRBV7-2 and TRBJ2-2; TRBD2 matches at 9 bases. The junction had 5 bases not matched to a gene; V was cut back by 0 bases and J by 6 bases. The CDR3 extends over 16 amino acids. The V gene's germline CDR1 is SGHTA and CDR2 FQGNSA. CDR3 residues: CASSLALGGRAGELFF. CDR3 nucleotide sequence: TGTGCCAGCAGCTTAGCGCTTGGCGGGAGGGCCGGGGAGCTGTTTTTT. Supplemented by reference TRBV7-2 and TRBJ2-2, the full variable domain reads GAGVSQSPSNKVTEKGKDVELRCDPISGHTALYWYRQSLGQGLEFLIYFQGNSAPDKSGLPSDRFSAERTGGSVSTLTIQRTQQEDSAVYLCASSLALGGRAGELFFGEGSRLTVL.

Of note for this clonotype: This may arise from a read error, as a much more abundant clone is one base away. A read error is likely, as this CDR3 ends without the conserved phenylalanine or tryptophan. The chain recombines TRBV27 with TRBJ1-1; 7 positions agree with TRBD1. The CDR3 spans 15 residues. Germline values: CDR1 MNHEY, CDR2 SMNVEV (reference sequence). The junction had 7 bases not matched to a gene; V was cut back by 0 bases and J by 6 bases. The CDR3 DNA follows: TGTGCCAGCAGTTTATCGATTGGACAGGTAGCTGAAGCTTTCCTT. Protein product: CASSLSIGQVAEAFL.

This clonotype was seen a few times. The rearrangement uses TRBV12-3 or TRBV12-4 and TRBJ1-3, with a possible D match to TRBD1 (5 bases). V was clipped by 7 bases and J by 0 bases, with 22 bases between them. This CDR3 is built from 18 residues. The CDR3 protein is CASTLTASPDSSGNTIYF. The CDR3 nucleotides read TGTGCCAGCACCCTGACAGCCTCACCCGACAGCTCTGGAAACACCATATATTTT.

The chain couples TRBV18 to TRBJ2-4; 16 nucleotides match TRBD2. CDR1 and CDR2 (germline): KGHSH, LQKENI. The CDR3 is made up of 15 amino acids. Trimming took 3 bases from V and 7 from J; bases not matched to a gene: 0. Here the CDR3 reads CASSPGLAGGNIQYF. The CDR3 DNA follows: TGTGCCAGCTCACCGGGACTAGCGGGAGGGAACATTCAGTACTTC.

The gene calls are TRBV2 and TRBJ1-5; D possibly corresponds to TRBD1 (5 bases). Trimming took off 7 bases at V and 7 bases at J, with 14 bases between the two ends. The V gene's germline CDR1 is SNHLY and CDR2 FYNNEI. The CDR3 has 13 amino acids. This chain's CDR3 is CASMGEGLQPQHF. Here the CDR3 DNA reads TGTGCCAGCATGGGGGAAGGGCTCCAGCCCCAGCATTTT.

This clonotype was seen a few times. V and J are TRBV18 and TRBJ2-1; 7 positions match TRBD1. Germline trimming cut 0 bases from V and 6 bases from J; bases unmatched to any gene: 8. Germline CDR1 reads KGHSH; CDR2 reads LQKENI. The CDR3 runs to 16 residues. CDR3 loop: CASSPPTGPPTNEQFF. For the CDR3, the DNA is TGTGCCAGCTCACCACCGACAGGGCCCCCTACCAATGAGCAGTTCTTC.

This clonotype came up many times. This chain links TRBV2 with TRBJ1-5; D remains ambiguous. The CDR3 totals 14 residues. The germline V gene encodes CDR1 SNHLY and CDR2 FYNNEI. The V gene lost 2 bases and the J gene lost 5 bases, with 10 bases spanning the gap. In DNA form, the CDR3 reads TGTGCCAGCAGTGAAATGGTATCGGATCAGCCCCAGCATTTT. Amino acid sequence: CASSEMVSDQPQHF. Full variable domain (remainder filled in from reference TRBV2 and TRBJ1-5): EPEVTQTPSHQVTQMGQEVILRCVPISNHLYFYWYRQILGQKVEFLVSFYNNEISEKSEIFDDQFSVERPDGSNFTLKIRSTKLEDSAMYFCASSEMVSDQPQHFGDGTRLSIL.

The gene calls are TRBV19 and TRBJ1-1; 7 nucleotides line up with TRBD1. V shed 7 bases, J shed 1 base, and the junction held 9 bases outside the gene matches. Germline-derived CDR1 and CDR2 are LNHDA and SQIVND (reference sequence). The CDR3 is 15 residues long. CDR3: CASTMGRGANTEAFF. The CDR3 DNA is TGTGCCAGTACCATGGGCAGGGGGGCGAACACTGAAGCTTTCTTT.

At least ten counts were recorded for this clonotype. CDR3: CASSPTLGTSGPSTDTQYF. CDR3 in DNA: TGTGCCAGCAGCCCTACCCTCGGGACTAGCGGGCCGAGCACAGATACGCAGTATTTT. V usage is TRBV12-3 or TRBV12-4 and J usage is TRBJ2-3; TRBD2 matches at 12 bases. CDR3 length: 19 residues. The ends lost 6 bases at V and 0 bases at J; junction bases unmatched: 13.

This clonotype has a count of ten or more. The chain recombines TRBV11-2 with TRBJ2-3; D unclear. V shed 3 bases and J shed 0 bases, with 7 bases lying between them. CDR1 is SGHAT, CDR2 FQNNGV, per germline. The CDR3 contains 14 residues. The CDR3 sequence is CASSFRASTDTQYF. As DNA, the CDR3 is TGTGCCAGCAGCTTTCGAGCCAGCACAGATACGCAGTATTTT.

This rearrangement joins TRBV6-1 to TRBJ1-4, with D tentatively TRBD1 (6 bases). The V gene lost 6 bases and the J gene lost 6 bases, with 14 bases spanning the gap. Germline assignment: CDR1 MNHNS and CDR2 SASEGT. The CDR3 spans 14 residues. The CDR3 bases are TGTGCCAGCAGCCGCGACAGGTGGGATGAAAAACTGTTTTTT. Translating gives CASSRDRWDEKLFF.

This clonotype was counted ten times or more. The chain combines TRBV7-2 with TRBJ2-4; 8 bases fit TRBD1. The CDR3 runs to 13 residues. The germline gives CDR1 SGHTA, CDR2 FQGNSA. The ends lost 2 bases at V and 7 bases at J; junction bases unmatched: 1. As DNA, the CDR3 is TGTGCCAGCAGCTTATGGGACAGGAACATTCAGTACTTC. Protein sequence: CASSLWDRNIQYF.

This clonotype was found many times. This rearrangement joins TRBV20-1 to TRBJ2-1; D perhaps matches TRBD2 (6 bases). Germline V CDR1 and CDR2: DFQATT, SNEGSKA (reference sequence). CDR3 length equals 14 residues. Trimming took 6 bases from V and 6 from J, leaving 18 bases between them. The CDR3 reads CSAPERAGINEQFF. CDR3 DNA sequence: TGCAGTGCGCCAGAGAGGGCGGGAATCAATGAGCAGTTCTTC.

This clonotype showed up many times. The chain carries TRBV6-1 and TRBJ2-7, with 9 bases fitting TRBD1. The ends lost 6 bases at V and 3 bases at J; junction bases unmatched: 9. The CDR3 consists of 15 residues. Per germline, CDR1 MNHNS and CDR2 SASEGT. The CDR3 region is CASSSRTGAIYEQYF. The CDR3 DNA is TGTGCCAGCAGCAGTAGGACAGGGGCTATCTACGAGCAGTACTTC.

This clonotype has a handful of counts. The V and J genes are TRBV30 and TRBJ2-2; TRBD1 aligns across 7 bases. Germline CDR1 reads GTSNPN; CDR2 reads SVGIG (reference sequence). V was clipped by 5 bases and J by 4 bases; unmatched bases: 4. CDR3 length equals 13 residues. The CDR3 loop is CAWGTVGTGELFF. In nucleotides, the CDR3 is TGTGCCTGGGGGACAGTCGGCACCGGGGAGCTGTTTTTT.

This clonotype has at least ten counts. The chain has TRBV11-2 and TRBJ2-5; D not certain. V was pared by 4 bases and J by 4 bases, with 13 bases between. The CDR3 sequence is 14 residues long. Germline V gives CDR1 SGHAT, CDR2 FQNNGV. The DNA for the CDR3 is TGTGCCAGCAGCTCCACGATCCTCCGAGAGACCCAGTACTTC. It is translated as CASSSTILRETQYF.

As DNA, the CDR3 is TGCAGTGCCCCGGGCGAACGCACCGGGGAGCTGTTTTTT. It yields the protein CSAPGERTGELFF. The rearrangement links TRBV20-1 to TRBJ2-2; D not certain. Germline CDR1 reads DFQATT; CDR2 reads SNEGSKA (reference sequence). The V end was cut by 6 bases, the J end by 4 bases, with 12 bases between. CDR3 length: 13 residues.

This chain links TRBV4-1 with TRBJ2-2; tentatively, D is TRBD1 (6 bases). Germline CDR1 and CDR2: MGHRA and YSYEKL. CDR3 length equals 15 residues. Between the trimmed V and J ends, which lost 4 bases and 7 bases, there was a span of 16 bases. Written as DNA, the CDR3 is TGCGCCAGCAGCCGGGGGCGAGGGGCCGTCGGGGAGCTGTTTTTT. It encodes CASSRGRGAVGELFF.

The chain joins TRBV11-2 to TRBJ2-3, with a weak D call TRBD2 (5 bases). V lost 5 bases and J 8 bases, leaving 26 bases between the germline ends. The germline CDR1 and CDR2 sequences are SGHAT and FQNNGV. CDR3 length: 17 amino acids. Written as DNA, the CDR3 is TGTGCCAGCAGCCTTCGACGGGGTGGGGTGGGTCCAGGTACGCAGTATTTT. Protein: CASSLRRGGVGPGTQYF.

This clonotype was observed at least ten times. V is TRBV7-2 and J is TRBJ2-7; no firm D call. Germline-derived CDR1 and CDR2 are SGHTA and FQGNSA. V was shortened by 5 bases and J by 3 bases, with 14 bases between the two germline ends. The CDR3 spans 14 residues. CDR3 sequence reads: CASSLSVVNYEQYF. The CDR3, as DNA: TGTGCCAGCAGCCTCTCGGTCGTCAACTACGAGCAGTACTTC.

This sequence joins TRBV3-1 and TRBJ1-4, with 11 nucleotides matching TRBD1. This CDR3 comprises 14 residues. V lost 3 bases and J lost 8; bases outside the gene matches: 2. CDR1 is LGHDT and CDR2 is YNNKEL in the germline V gene (reference sequence). For the CDR3, the DNA is TGTGCCAGCAGCCATGGGACAGGGGGAGAAAAACTGTTTTTT. Its translation is CASSHGTGGEKLFF.

The sample holds a few counts of this clonotype. This chain joins TRBV5-1 and TRBJ1-3; TRBD1 agrees at 7 bases. V was clipped by 5 bases and J by 0 bases; unmatched bases: 8. The length of the CDR3 is 16 residues. Germline CDR1 and CDR2: SGHRS and YFSETQ. The CDR3 loop is CASSPTGDSSGNTIYF. CDR3 DNA: TGCGCCAGCAGTCCAACAGGGGACAGCTCTGGAAACACCATATATTTT.

This clonotype was observed at least ten times. The CDR3 sequence is CASSLDWVRDRTYEQYF. The CDR3 bases are TGTGCCAGCAGCTTAGATTGGGTCCGGGACAGGACCTACGAGCAGTACTTC. V and J are TRBV7-9 and TRBJ2-7; 8 bases line up with TRBD1. This CDR3 has 17 amino acids. The V segment lost 1 base and the J segment 2 bases; nucleotides outside the gene matches: 10. Germline V CDR1 and CDR2: SEHNR, FQNEAQ (reference sequence). The variable domain in full, with the rest retrieved from reference TRBV7-9 and TRBJ2-7, is DTGVSQNPRHKITKRGQNVTFRCDPISEHNRLYWYRQTLGQGPEFLTYFQNEAQLEKSRLLSDRFSAERPKGSFSTLEIQRTEQGDSAMYLCASSLDWVRDRTYEQYFGPGTRLTVT.

The sample holds many counts of this clonotype. The genes are TRBV18 and TRBJ2-1; D perhaps matches TRBD2 (8 bases). Between the trimmed V and J ends, which lost 8 bases and 8 bases, there was a span of 13 bases. The CDR3 loop spans 12 amino acids. Germline CDR1 is KGHSH and CDR2 is LQKENI. The CDR3 DNA sequence: TGTGCCAGCACGGGAGGGGGCCATGAGCAGTTCTTC. The encoded protein is CASTGGGHEQFF.

This clonotype was seen repeatedly, ten times or more. The rearrangement joins TRBV7-8 to TRBJ2-7, with D possibly being TRBD2 (6 bases). CDR1 SGHVS and CDR2 FQNEAQ come from the germline V gene. Trimming took 6 bases from V and 7 from J, leaving 22 bases between them. The CDR3 has 15 amino acids. CDR3 amino acids: CASSPLGAGRLEQYF. CDR3 bases: TGTGCCAGCAGTCCCCTCGGGGCAGGGAGGTTGGAGCAGTACTTC.

In this sample, this clonotype turned up once. The DNA of the CDR3 is TGCAGTGCTACGGGACCCCCCTCCGAGACCCAGTACTTC. This codes for CSATGPPSETQYF. The genes are TRBV20-1 and TRBJ2-5; D may match TRBD1 or TRBD2 (5 bases each). The CDR3 runs to 13 residues. With 4 bases removed from V and 5 bases from J, the gap between germline ends came to 14 bases. Germline CDR1 and CDR2: DFQATT and SNEGSKA (reference sequence).

The J gene is TRBJ2-2, the V gene TRBV15; 8 positions agree with TRBD1. Germline loops: CDR1 LNHNV, CDR2 YYDKDF (reference sequence). J was trimmed by 2 bases and V by 1 base; bases with no gene match: 6. This CDR3 comprises 17 residues. As DNA, the CDR3 is TGTGCCACCAGCAGAGCTTGGACAGGGCTTAACACCGGGGAGCTGTTTTTT. This codes for CATSRAWTGLNTGELFF.

The rearrangement links TRBV19 to TRBJ1-2, with unresolved D. The CDR3 spans 13 residues. Germline loops: CDR1 LNHDA, CDR2 SQIVND (reference sequence). V lost 7 bases and J lost 7, with 16 bases in between. The CDR3 loop reads CASTDDGISGYTF. Written as DNA, the CDR3 is TGTGCCAGTACCGACGACGGTATAAGTGGCTACACCTTC.